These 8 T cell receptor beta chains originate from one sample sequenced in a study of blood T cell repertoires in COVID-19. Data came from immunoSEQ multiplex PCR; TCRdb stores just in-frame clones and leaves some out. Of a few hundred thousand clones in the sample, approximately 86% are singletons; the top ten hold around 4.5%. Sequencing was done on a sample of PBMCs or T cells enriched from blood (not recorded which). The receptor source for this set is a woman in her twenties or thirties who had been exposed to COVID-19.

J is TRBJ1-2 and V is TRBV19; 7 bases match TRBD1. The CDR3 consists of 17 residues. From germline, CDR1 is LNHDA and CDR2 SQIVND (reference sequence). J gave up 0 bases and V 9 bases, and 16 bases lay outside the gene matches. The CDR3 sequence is CASRENHDRAPNYGYTF. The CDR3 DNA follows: TGTGCCAGCCGAGAGAACCATGACAGGGCCCCTAACTATGGCTACACCTTC.

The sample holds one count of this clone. CDR3 nucleotides: TGCGCCAGCAGTTCCGGTAGTTCCTCCTACGAGCAGTACTTC. Encoded protein: CASSSGSSSYEQYF. The V gene is TRBV5-1, the J gene TRBJ2-7; no definite D call. CDR3 length: 14 residues. Trimming took 5 bases from V and 0 from J, leaving 12 bases between them. Germline CDR1 SGHRS, CDR2 YFSETQ. Filled out from reference TRBV5-1 and TRBJ2-7, the complete variable domain reads KAGVTQTPRYLIKTRGQQVTLSCSPISGHRSVSWYQQTPGQGLQFLFEYFSETQRNKGNFPGRFSGRQFSNSRSEMNVSTLELGDSALYLCASSSGSSSYEQYFGPGTRLTVT.

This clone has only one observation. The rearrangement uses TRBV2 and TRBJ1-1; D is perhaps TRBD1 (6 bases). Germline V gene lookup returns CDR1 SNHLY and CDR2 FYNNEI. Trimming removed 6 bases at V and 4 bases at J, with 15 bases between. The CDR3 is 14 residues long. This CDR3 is CASSPRGDGTEAFF. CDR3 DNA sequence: TGTGCCAGCAGCCCCAGGGGCGATGGCACTGAAGCTTTCTTT.

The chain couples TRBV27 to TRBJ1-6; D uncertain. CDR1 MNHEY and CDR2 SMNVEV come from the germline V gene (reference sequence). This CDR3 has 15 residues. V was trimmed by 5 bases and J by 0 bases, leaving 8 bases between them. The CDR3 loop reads CASSIRSSYNSPLHF. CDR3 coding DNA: TGTGCCAGCAGTATCAGAAGCTCCTATAATTCACCCCTCCACTTT.

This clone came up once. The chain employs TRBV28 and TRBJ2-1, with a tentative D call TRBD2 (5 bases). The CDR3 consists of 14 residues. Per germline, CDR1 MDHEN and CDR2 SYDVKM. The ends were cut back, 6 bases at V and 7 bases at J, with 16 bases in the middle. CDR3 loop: CASRVLVGVNEQFF. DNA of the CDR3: TGTGCCAGCAGAGTCCTGGTCGGGGTAAATGAGCAGTTCTTC.

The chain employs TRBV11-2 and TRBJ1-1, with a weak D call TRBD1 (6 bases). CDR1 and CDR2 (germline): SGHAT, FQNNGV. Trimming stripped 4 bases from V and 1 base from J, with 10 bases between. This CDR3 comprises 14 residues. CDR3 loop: CASSYGQQNTEAFF. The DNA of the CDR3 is TGTGCCAGCAGCTACGGACAGCAGAACACTGAAGCTTTCTTT. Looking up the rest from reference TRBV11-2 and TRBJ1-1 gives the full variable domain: EAGVAQSPRYKIIEKRQSVAFWCNPISGHATLYWYQQILGQGPKLLIQFQNNGVVDDSQLPKDRFSAERLKGVDSTLKIQPAKLEDSAVYLCASSYGQQNTEAFFGQGTRLTVV.

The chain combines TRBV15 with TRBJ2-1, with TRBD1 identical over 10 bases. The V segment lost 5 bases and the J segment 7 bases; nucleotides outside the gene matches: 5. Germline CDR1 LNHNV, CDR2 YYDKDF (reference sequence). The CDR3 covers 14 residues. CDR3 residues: CATSGGQGGNEQFF. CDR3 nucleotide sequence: TGTGCCACCAGCGGCGGACAGGGGGGTAATGAGCAGTTCTTC.

The DNA for the CDR3 is TGTGCCACCAGCAGGGGACAGGGGGCCTCAAATGAAAAACTGTTTTTT. It yields the protein CATSRGQGASNEKLFF. This chain joins TRBV15 and TRBJ1-4; TRBD1 matches 12 bases. Trimming cost V 3 bases and J 5 bases; bases outside gene matches: 4. Germline V gives CDR1 LNHNV, CDR2 YYDKDF (reference sequence). There are 16 residues in the CDR3.